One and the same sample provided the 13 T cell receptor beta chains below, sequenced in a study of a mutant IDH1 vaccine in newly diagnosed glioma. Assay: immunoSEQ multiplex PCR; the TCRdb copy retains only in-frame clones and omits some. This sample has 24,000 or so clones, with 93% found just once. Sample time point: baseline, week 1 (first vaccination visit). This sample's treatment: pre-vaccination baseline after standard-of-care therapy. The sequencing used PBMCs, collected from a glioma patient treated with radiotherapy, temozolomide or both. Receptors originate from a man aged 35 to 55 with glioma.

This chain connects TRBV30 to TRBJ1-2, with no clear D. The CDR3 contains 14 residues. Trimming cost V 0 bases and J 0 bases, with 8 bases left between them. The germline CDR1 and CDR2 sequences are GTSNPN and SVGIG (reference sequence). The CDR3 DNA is TGTGCCTGGAGTGTGGGCAGTTCTAACTATGGCTACACCTTC. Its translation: CAWSVGSSNYGYTF.

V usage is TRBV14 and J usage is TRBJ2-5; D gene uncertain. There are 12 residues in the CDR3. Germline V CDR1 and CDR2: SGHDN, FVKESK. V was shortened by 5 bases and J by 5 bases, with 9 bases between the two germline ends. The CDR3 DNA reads TGTGCCAGCAGCTACGCTCCCGAGACCCAGTACTTC. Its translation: CASSYAPETQYF.

CDR3: CASSYLRTLWTDNEQFF. CDR3 DNA: TGTGCCAGCTCTTATCTCCGGACACTTTGGACCGACAATGAGCAGTTCTTC. The J gene is TRBJ2-1, the V gene TRBV18, with D possibly TRBD1 on 5 matching bases. Germline V gene data show CDR1 as KGHSH and CDR2 as LQKENI. The V end lost 6 bases, the J end lost 5 bases, and 23 bases lay between the germline ends. This CDR3 spans 17 amino acids.

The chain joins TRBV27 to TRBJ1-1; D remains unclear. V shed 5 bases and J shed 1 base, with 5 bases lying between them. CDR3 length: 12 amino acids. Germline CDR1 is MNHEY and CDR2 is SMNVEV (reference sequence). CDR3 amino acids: CASSHRNTEAFF. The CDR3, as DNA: TGTGCCAGCAGTCACAGGAACACTGAAGCTTTCTTT.

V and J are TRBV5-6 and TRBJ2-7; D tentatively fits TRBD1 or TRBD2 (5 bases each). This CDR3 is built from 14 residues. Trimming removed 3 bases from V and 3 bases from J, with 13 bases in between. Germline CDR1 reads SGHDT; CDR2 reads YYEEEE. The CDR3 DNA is TGTGCCAGCAGCTACGGGGCAGGTCTCTACGAGCAGTACTTC. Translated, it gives CASSYGAGLYEQYF.

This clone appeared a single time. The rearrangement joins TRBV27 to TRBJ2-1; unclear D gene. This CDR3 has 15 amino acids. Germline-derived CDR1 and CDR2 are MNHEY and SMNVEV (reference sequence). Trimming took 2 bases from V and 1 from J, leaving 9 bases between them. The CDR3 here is CASSLGFRSYNEQFF. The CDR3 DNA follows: TGTGCCAGCAGTTTAGGGTTTCGGTCCTACAATGAGCAGTTCTTC.

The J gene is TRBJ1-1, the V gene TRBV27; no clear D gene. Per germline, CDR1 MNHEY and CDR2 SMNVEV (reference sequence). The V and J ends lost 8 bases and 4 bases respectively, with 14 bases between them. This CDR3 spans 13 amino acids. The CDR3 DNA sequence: TGTGCCAGCGGATTCCTGGGTTCCACTGAAGCTTTCTTT. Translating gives CASGFLGSTEAFF.

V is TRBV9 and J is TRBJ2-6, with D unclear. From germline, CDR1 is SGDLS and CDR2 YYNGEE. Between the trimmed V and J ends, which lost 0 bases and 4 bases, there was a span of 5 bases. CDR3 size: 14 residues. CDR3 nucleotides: TGTGCCAGCAGCGTAGTATCCGGGGCCAACGTCCTGACTTTC. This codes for CASSVVSGANVLTF.

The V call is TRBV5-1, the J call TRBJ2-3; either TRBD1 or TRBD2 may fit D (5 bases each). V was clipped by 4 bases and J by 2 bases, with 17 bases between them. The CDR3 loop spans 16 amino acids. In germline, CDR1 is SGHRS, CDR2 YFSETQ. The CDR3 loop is CASSPRTDRLTDTQYF. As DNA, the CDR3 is TGCGCCAGCAGCCCCCGGACTGACAGACTCACAGATACGCAGTATTTT.

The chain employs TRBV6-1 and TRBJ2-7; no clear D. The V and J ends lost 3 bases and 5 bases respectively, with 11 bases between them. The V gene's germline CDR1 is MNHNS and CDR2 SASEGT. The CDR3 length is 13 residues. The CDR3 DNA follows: TGTGCCAGCAGTGAGGGGTACTTGGACGAGCAGTACTTC. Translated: CASSEGYLDEQYF.

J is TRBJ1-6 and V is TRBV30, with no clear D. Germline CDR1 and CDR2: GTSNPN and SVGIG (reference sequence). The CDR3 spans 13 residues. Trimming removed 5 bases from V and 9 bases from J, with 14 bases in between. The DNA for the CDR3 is TGTGCCTGGTTGGACGGTATCGGTTCACCCCTCCACTTT. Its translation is CAWLDGIGSPLHF. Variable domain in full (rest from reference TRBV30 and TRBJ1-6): SQTIHQWPATLVQPVGSPLSLECTVEGTSNPNLYWYRQAAGRGLQLLFYSVGIGQISSEVPQNLSASRPQDRQFILSSKKLLLSDSGFYLCAWLDGIGSPLHFGNGTRLTVT.

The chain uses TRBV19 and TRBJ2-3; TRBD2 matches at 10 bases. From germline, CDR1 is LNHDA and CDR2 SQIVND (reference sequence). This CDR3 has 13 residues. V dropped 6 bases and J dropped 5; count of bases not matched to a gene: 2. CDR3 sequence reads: CASSLAGVDTQYF. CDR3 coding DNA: TGTGCCAGTAGCCTAGCGGGAGTAGATACGCAGTATTTT.

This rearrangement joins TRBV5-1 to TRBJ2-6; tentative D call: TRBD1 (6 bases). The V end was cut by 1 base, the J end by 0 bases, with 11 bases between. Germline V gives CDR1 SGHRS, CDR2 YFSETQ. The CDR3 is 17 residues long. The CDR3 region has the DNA TGCGCCAGCAGCTTGAAGTCAGGGGCCTCTGGGGCCAACGTCCTGACTTTC. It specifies CASSLKSGASGANVLTF.